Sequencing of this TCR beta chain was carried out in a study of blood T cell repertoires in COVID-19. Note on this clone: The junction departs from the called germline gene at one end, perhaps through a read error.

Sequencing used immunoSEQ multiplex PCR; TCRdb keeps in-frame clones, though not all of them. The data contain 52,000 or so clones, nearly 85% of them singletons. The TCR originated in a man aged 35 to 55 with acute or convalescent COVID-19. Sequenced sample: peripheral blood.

The DNA of the CDR3 is TGTGCCTGGAGCCCACAAGGGCAGGGCAAACAGCCCCAGCATTTT. This translates into CAWSPQGQGKQPQHF. The chain carries TRBV30 and TRBJ1-5; a possible D gene is TRBD1 (5 bases). CDR3 length: 15 amino acids. The germline V gene has CDR1 GTSNPN and CDR2 SVGIG (reference sequence).